This T cell receptor beta chain is from a study of siplizumab effects on memory and regulatory T cells. This CDR3 region has 14 residues. V trimming: 4 bases; J trimming: 5 bases; junction bases outside the gene matches: 7. Germline CDR1 reads SGDLS; CDR2 reads YYNGEE. Using immunoSEQ multiplex PCR, the repertoire was profiled, and TCRdb retains in-frame clones only, with some absent. The sample contains over 95,000 clones, 93% of which appear only once. To note about this clone: Its matching antigen is unknown.

The study's findings and limits: Major contributors to the alloresponse seemed to be naive T cells, which also appeared more diverse than memory cells. Unstimulated subset assignment was obtained for only a minor fraction of alloreactive clones. Most proliferating CD4+ or CD8+ clones, roughly 80-95%, had no naive or memory assignment. Proof of suppressive function in proliferating Tregs from siplizumab cultures was not established.

This TCR came from a human donor in good health. The chain is built from TRBV9 and TRBJ1-1, with 8 positions matching TRBD1. The specimen was non-Treg CD4+ T cells sorted from blood. CDR3 loop: CASSKQQGGTEAFF. The CDR3 DNA sequence: TGTGCCAGCAGCAAGCAACAGGGGGGGACTGAAGCTTTCTTT.